The 16 T cell receptor beta chains presented below share a single source sample, sequenced in a study of blood T cell repertoires in COVID-19. Profiling relied on immunoSEQ multiplex PCR, and the TCRdb table lists in-frame clones only, not all of them. The data contain around 210,000 clones, 80% of them singletons. The specimen was peripheral blood. All receptors come from a woman aged 70-85 years with acute or convalescent COVID-19.

Here the CDR3 reads CASSLFQGSNIQYF. CDR3 nucleotide sequence: TGTGCCAGCAGTTTATTTCAGGGGTCGAACATTCAGTACTTC. This chain joins TRBV28 and TRBJ2-4, with a weak D call TRBD1 (6 bases). The CDR3 runs to 14 residues. Germline CDR1 reads MDHEN; CDR2 reads SYDVKM. V shed 1 base and J shed 7 bases, with 11 bases lying between them.

This chain links TRBV5-4 with TRBJ2-5, with D perhaps TRBD1 (5 bases). The CDR3 covers 14 residues. With 3 bases removed from V and 2 bases from J, the gap between germline ends came to 11 bases. Germline V lookup: CDR1 SGHNT, CDR2 YYREEE (reference sequence). The chain's CDR3 is CASSSNTGQETQYF. The DNA of the CDR3 is TGTGCCAGCAGCTCAAATACAGGACAAGAGACCCAGTACTTC.

The chain has TRBV29-1 and TRBJ2-3, with TRBD2 matching 12 bases. CDR1 SQVTM and CDR2 ANQGSEA come from the germline V gene. CDR3 length equals 14 residues. The V and J ends lost 6 bases and 5 bases, in that order; junction bases with no gene match: 6. The CDR3 DNA sequence: TGCAGCGTGCGAAGACTAGCGGGGGAAGATACGCAGTATTTT. Its translation: CSVRRLAGEDTQYF.

The CDR3 sequence: CASSLQGGEHEQYF. The DNA of the CDR3 is TGTGCCAGCAGCTTACAGGGGGGCGAACACGAGCAGTACTTC. The chain couples TRBV11-3 to TRBJ2-7; a weak D match, TRBD1 (7 bases). The germline CDR1 and CDR2 sequences are SGHNT and YENEEA. Trimming took 2 bases from V and 5 from J, leaving 13 bases between them. The CDR3 sequence is 14 residues long.

This clone has more than one count but fewer than ten. The V gene is TRBV29-1, the J gene TRBJ2-5; the match to TRBD2 covers 11 bases. The CDR3 totals 15 residues. The V gene's germline CDR1 is SQVTM and CDR2 ANQGSEA. Losses at the gene ends were 3 bases for V and 2 bases for J; bases not matched to a gene: 5. CDR3 loop: CSVERLAGLQETQYF. The CDR3 region has the DNA TGCAGCGTTGAGAGACTAGCGGGACTTCAAGAGACCCAGTACTTC.

The genes are TRBV19 and TRBJ1-1, with 7 bases matching TRBD1. This CDR3 is 15 amino acids long. The J segment lost 1 base and the V segment lost 6 bases, leaving 8 bases of the junction unmatched. Per germline, CDR1 LNHDA and CDR2 SQIVND (reference sequence). CDR3 region: CASSSDRAPNTEAFF. CDR3 bases: TGTGCCAGTAGCTCCGACAGGGCCCCGAACACTGAAGCTTTCTTT.

The chain uses TRBV28 and TRBJ2-3, with 7 bases matching TRBD2. The V and J ends lost 6 bases and 6 bases, in that order; junction bases with no gene match: 9. This CDR3 is 14 amino acids long. The V gene's germline CDR1 is MDHEN and CDR2 SYDVKM. For the CDR3, the DNA is TGTGCCAGCAGCAGTCGTAGCGGGTGGGATACGCAGTATTTT. Translated, it gives CASSSRSGWDTQYF.

The rearrangement joins TRBV6-5 to TRBJ2-1; tentatively, D is TRBD2 (7 bases). The CDR3 loop spans 14 amino acids. V was cut by 7 bases and J by 0 bases, with 10 bases left in between. Germline V gene lookup returns CDR1 MNHEY and CDR2 SVGAGI. For the CDR3, the DNA is TGTGCCAGCAAGAGGGGGGGCTCCTACAATGAGCAGTTCTTC. Its protein product is CASKRGGSYNEQFF.

The DNA of the CDR3 is TGTGCCAGCAGCTTGGAGAGGGAAAGGGCTACAGATACGCAGTATTTT. Amino acid sequence: CASSLERERATDTQYF. The J gene is TRBJ2-3, the V gene TRBV5-5, with D perhaps TRBD2 (5 bases). The CDR3 runs 16 residues. In germline, CDR1 is SGHKS, CDR2 YYEKEE (reference sequence). The germline V and J ends were trimmed by 0 bases and 3 bases, with 14 bases remaining between them.

Concerning this clone itself: This CDR3 is also generated by other DNA sequences in the sample. The chain has TRBV5-1 and TRBJ2-1; TRBD2 matches 8 bases. CDR3 length equals 15 residues. J gave up 6 bases and V 0 bases, and 5 bases lay outside the gene matches. Germline CDR1 and CDR2: SGHRS and YFSETQ. The CDR3 spells CASSLGSSGRNEQFF. CDR3 in DNA: TGCGCCAGCAGCTTGGGTTCTAGCGGGCGCAATGAGCAGTTCTTC.

The chain links TRBV6-2 or TRBV6-3 to TRBJ2-7; the match to TRBD1 covers 7 bases. CDR1 and CDR2 from the germline V gene are MNHEY and SVGEGT. CDR3 size: 16 residues. J gave up 3 bases and V 5 bases, and 13 bases lay outside the gene matches. In DNA form, the CDR3 reads TGTGCCAGCAGTCAGACCTTAGGACAGGCCTACTACGAGCAGTACTTC. Amino acids: CASSQTLGQAYYEQYF.

The chain carries TRBV27 and TRBJ2-1; TRBD2 aligns across 7 bases. CDR3 size: 13 residues. CDR1 is MNHEY, CDR2 SMNVEV, per germline (reference sequence). J lost 9 bases, V lost 7 bases, and 9 bases had no gene match. This chain's CDR3 is CASMLREYSEQFF. The CDR3 DNA reads TGTGCCAGCATGCTGCGGGAGTATTCTGAGCAGTTCTTC.

The chain recombines TRBV25-1 with TRBJ2-1, with D perhaps TRBD1 (5 bases). Germline CDR1 MGHDK, CDR2 SYGVNS. The V end was cut by 2 bases, the J end by 3 bases, with 5 bases between. The CDR3 has 13 residues. The CDR3 sequence is CASSEQGYNEQFF. As DNA, the CDR3 is TGTGCCAGCAGTGAACAGGGCTACAATGAGCAGTTCTTC.

The chain joins TRBV28 to TRBJ2-7; TRBD1 might be the D (6 bases). This CDR3 is built from 14 residues. The germline gives CDR1 MDHEN, CDR2 SYDVKM. Trimming cost V 6 bases and J 2 bases, with 14 bases left between them. The CDR3 sequence is CASRGLGAAYEQYF. The CDR3 DNA follows: TGTGCCAGCAGGGGGTTGGGGGCAGCCTACGAGCAGTACTTC.

The V call is TRBV5-4, the J call TRBJ2-7, with TRBD2 identical over 7 bases. CDR1 is SGHNT and CDR2 is YYREEE in the germline V gene (reference sequence). V gave up 1 base and J gave up 3 bases; unmatched junction bases: 10. CDR3 length equals 16 residues. In DNA form, the CDR3 reads TGTGCCAGCAGCTTGATCGGGCTAGCGGACGACTACGAGCAGTACTTC. Its translation: CASSLIGLADDYEQYF.

The chain uses TRBV27 and TRBJ2-7; 10 nucleotides agree with TRBD1. Germline lookup yields CDR1 MNHEY and CDR2 SMNVEV (reference sequence). Losses at the gene ends were 7 bases for V and 7 bases for J; bases not matched to a gene: 7. This CDR3 has 13 amino acids. CDR3 loop: CASTDRGRREQYF. In DNA, the CDR3 is TGTGCCAGCACCGACAGGGGGCGCCGGGAGCAGTACTTC.